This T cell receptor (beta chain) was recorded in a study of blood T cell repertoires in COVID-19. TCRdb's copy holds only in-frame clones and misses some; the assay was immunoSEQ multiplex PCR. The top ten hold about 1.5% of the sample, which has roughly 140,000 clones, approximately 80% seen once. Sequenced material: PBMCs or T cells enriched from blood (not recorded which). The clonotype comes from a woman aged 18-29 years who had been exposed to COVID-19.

The CDR3 protein is CASSLVVGYTF. The CDR3 DNA is TGTGCCAGCAGCTTAGTAGTAGGCTACACCTTC. The chain links TRBV7-9 to TRBJ1-2; no reliable D call. The CDR3 covers 11 residues. Deletions cut 1 base from V and 8 bases from J, with 5 bases between. Germline lookup yields CDR1 SEHNR and CDR2 FQNEAQ (reference sequence).